This T cell receptor (beta chain) stems from a study of OX40 agonist ivuxolimab in advanced cancers. Germline lookup yields CDR1 MNHEY and CDR2 SVGAGI. The CDR3 spans 16 residues. V lost 2 bases and J 6 bases, leaving 18 bases between the germline ends. Measured with immunoSEQ multiplex PCR; TCRdb has only the in-frame clones, and not every one. The data show about 20,000 clones, under 95% seen once. The genes are TRBV6-5 and TRBJ2-3; D gene ambiguous. Sequences were derived from CD4+ or CD8+ T cells sorted from blood, sampled in a trial of the OX40 agonist ivuxolimab. This sequence was found in an adult with an advanced solid tumor such as melanoma, head and neck, liver or kidney cancer. DNA of the CDR3: TGTGCCAGCAGTTACGGCGCCACCGGCAGAGGTGATACGCAGTATTTT. Its translation is CASSYGATGRGDTQYF.